A selection of T cell receptor beta chains follows, all from one sample in a study of cytomegalovirus exposure and HLA in healthy donors. Clones were sequenced by immunoSEQ multiplex PCR, and TCRdb holds only the in-frame ones, with some missing. The sample includes hundreds of thousands of clones, roughly 84% of them seen just once. The sample comprised PBMCs. The receptor source for this set is a man younger than 30 in good health and CMV-seropositive. Each CDR3 is given with its conserved first and last residue. D genes are given only for firm matches. Clone size is shown for a subset of rows, as once, few, many or a class of expanded clone.

-	TRBJ2-1	TRBV6-5	TRBD2	TGTGCCAGCAGTTATCGACTAGCCCGCCCATCCAATGAGCAGTTCTTC	CASSYRLARPSNEQFF
-	TRBJ2-7	TRBV11-2	-	TGTGCCAGCAGGGCCCTGAGGGGTCCAGCCTACGAGCAGTACTTC	CASRALRGPAYEQYF
-	TRBJ2-7	TRBV7-6	-	TGTGCCAGCAGTCCCCAGTTGAGGGGCGTTTTGGGTTACGAGCAGTACTTC	CASSPQLRGVLGYEQYF
few	TRBJ1-2	TRBV5-1	-	TGCGCCAGCAGCTTGGCCTTGGGAGACTATGGCTACACCTTC	CASSLALGDYGYTF
-	TRBJ1-5	TRBV7-8	TRBD1	TGTGCCAGCAGCACCCGACAGGGGGGTCAGCCCCAGCATTTT	CASSTRQGGQPQHF
-	TRBJ2-3	TRBV27	TRBD2	TGTGCCAGCAACCAACTAGCGGGAATGGCAGATACGCAGTATTTT	CASNQLAGMADTQYF
-	TRBJ2-7	TRBV5-6	TRBD1	TGTGCCAGCAGCTTGGTGGGACAGGGACAAACAGGGGGCCGGTACGAGCAGTACTTC	CASSLVGQGQTGGRYEQYF
few	TRBJ2-2	TRBV2	TRBD1	TGTGCCAGCACATGGGACCTTCGGGGACAGACACTGAACACCGGGGAGCTGTTTTTT	CASTWDLRGQTLNTGELFF
-	TRBJ2-1	TRBV6-5	-	TGTGCCAGCAGTTACTCGAGACGGGAGAGGCAGTTCTTC	CASSYSRRERQFF
-	TRBJ2-5	TRBV6-6	-	TGTGCCAGCGGAATGGACGTAGAGACCCAGTACTTC	CASGMDVETQYF
-	TRBJ2-1	TRBV14	-	TGTGCCAGCAGCCCGACGAGCATTTACAATGAGCAGTTCTTC	CASSPTSIYNEQFF
-	TRBJ2-1	TRBV30	TRBD1	TGTGCCTGGAGTGTCTTGACAGGGGGCTCGAATGAGCAGTTCTTC	CAWSVLTGGSNEQFF
-	TRBJ2-5	TRBV6-5	-	TGTGCCAGCCAAGGAGGGCGAGGAGAGACCCAGTACTTC	CASQGGRGETQYF
-	TRBJ1-2	TRBV6-5	-	TGTGCCAGCAGTTACTGGCCCAGATCCGGAGGCTACACCTTC	CASSYWPRSGGYTF
-	TRBJ1-5	TRBV6-1	-	TGTGCCAGCATGGCGCAGGCCAGCAATCAGCCCCAGCATTTT	CASMAQASNQPQHF
once	TRBJ2-1	TRBV6-6	TRBD2	TGTGCCAGCAGCGGGGGGGGTGGCCACAATGAGCAGTTCTTC	CASSGGGGHNEQFF
-	TRBJ2-7	TRBV6-1	TRBD2	TGTGCCAGCAACGGACTAGCGGGAGGTTCCTACGAGCAGTACTTC	CASNGLAGGSYEQYF
-	TRBJ2-1	TRBV11-1	TRBD2	TGTGCCAGCGGACTAGCGGAGTACAATGAGCAGTTCTTC	CASGLAEYNEQFF
-	TRBJ2-7	TRBV7-8	-	TGTGCCAGCAGCCAGATGGGGAGGTTGATCTACGAGCAGTACTTC	CASSQMGRLIYEQYF
-	TRBJ1-5	TRBV6-5	-	TGTGCCAGCAGACGGACAGAGACTCAGCCCCAGCATTTT	CASRRTETQPQHF
-	TRBJ2-7	TRBV5-4	-	TGTGCCAGCAGCTTGGCCGGTAGCTACGAGCAGTACTTC	CASSLAGSYEQYF
-	TRBJ1-1	TRBV5-1	-	TGCGCCAGCAGCTCAACCGGGTCCCGGGACACTGAAGCTTTCTTT	CASSSTGSRDTEAFF
-	TRBJ2-1	TRBV6-1	-	TGTGCCAGTCGCAGGGTCCATGAGCAGTTCTTC	CASRRVHEQFF
-	TRBJ2-7	TRBV7-2	-	TGTGCCAGCAGCTTAGTTGGAGGGATGGTCACCTACGAGCAGTACTTC	CASSLVGGMVTYEQYF
-	TRBJ2-2	TRBV5-1	-	TGCGCCAGCAGCTTGGAGGGACAGAACACCGGGGAGCTGTTTTTT	CASSLEGQNTGELFF
-	TRBJ1-2	TRBV18	-	TGTGCCAGCTCACCCAGCGGGGGGGCATTGAACTATGGCTACACCTTC	CASSPSGGALNYGYTF
-	TRBJ2-2	TRBV19	-	TGTGCCAGTAGTATTTACACCGGGGAGCTGTTTTTT	CASSIYTGELFF
-	TRBJ1-4	TRBV27	-	TGTGCCAGCATGAGATGGGGGACAACTAATGAAAAACTGTTTTTT	CASMRWGTTNEKLFF
-	TRBJ1-1	TRBV23-1	-	TGCGCCAGCAGTCAATACCCGACAGGCTCGAGGAACACTGAAGCTTTCTTT	CASSQYPTGSRNTEAFF
-	TRBJ2-7	TRBV12-1	-	TGTGCCAGCAGCTTTGCGCGGCTATTTCCCTCCTACGAGCAGTACTTC	CASSFARLFPSYEQYF
-	TRBJ2-7	TRBV30	TRBD2	TGTGCCTGTTCTCGGACTAGCGGGAGTTACGAGCAGTACTTC	CACSRTSGSYEQYF
-	TRBJ1-2	TRBV6-1	-	TGTGCCAGCAGTGAAGCGGTCTTCGGGGCAGGCGGCTACACCTTC	CASSEAVFGAGGYTF
-	TRBJ1-1	TRBV7-6	-	TGTGCCAGCAGCTTAGCGCCGGGCTCTGGCACTGAAGCTTTCTTT	CASSLAPGSGTEAFF
-	TRBJ1-2	TRBV6-1	-	TGTGCCAGCAGTGAAACGATCGGTTCCTACTATGGCTACACCTTC	CASSETIGSYYGYTF
-	TRBJ1-1	TRBV28	-	TGTGCCAGCAGCCCCCTGGGGATCACTGAAGCTTTCTTT	CASSPLGITEAFF
-	TRBJ2-7	TRBV7-9	TRBD1	TGTGCCAGCAGCTTATACCGGACAGGGGATGGCGAGCAGTACTTC	CASSLYRTGDGEQYF
-	TRBJ1-2	TRBV29-1	TRBD1	TGCAGCGCAACAGGGGCTTCTAACTATGGCTACACCTTC	CSATGASNYGYTF
-	TRBJ2-1	TRBV30	-	TGTGCCTGGACAGGGGTAGAGCGGAGAAACAATGAGCAGTTCTTC	CAWTGVERRNNEQFF
few	TRBJ1-3	TRBV2	-	TGTGCCAGCAGTGTGAATTTGGCCGGCTACTCTGGAAACACCATATATTTT	CASSVNLAGYSGNTIYF
-	TRBJ1-3	TRBV5-1	-	TGCGCCAGCAGCGCGGGACTTAGCACTGGAAACACCATATATTTT	CASSAGLSTGNTIYF
-	TRBJ2-7	TRBV7-9	-	TGTGCCAGCAGCGAGATCCTAGGGGACCGCTCTTGGGGCGAGCAGTACTTC	CASSEILGDRSWGEQYF
-	TRBJ2-5	TRBV27	TRBD1	TGTGCCAGCAGTCCAGGGGGTGAGACCCAGTACTTC	CASSPGGETQYF
few	TRBJ1-2	TRBV2	-	TGTGCCAGCAGTGGGGCAGCCTATGGCTACACCTTC	CASSGAAYGYTF
-	TRBJ2-7	TRBV6-5	TRBD2	TGTGCCAGCAGTTCGGGTAGCGGGCTCTCCTACGAGCAGTACTTC	CASSSGSGLSYEQYF
-	TRBJ2-2	TRBV11-3	TRBD2	TGTGCCAGCAGCTCATCCTCCGGGACTAGTTACACCGGGGAGCTGTTTTTT	CASSSSSGTSYTGELFF
once	TRBJ2-1	TRBV21-1	-	TGTGCCAGCAGCAAACGAACTAAAGGGGGGTCCTACAATGAGCAGTTCTTC	CASSKRTKGGSYNEQFF
-	TRBJ2-1	TRBV5-1	TRBD1	TGCGCCAGCAGCAAAGGACAGGAAAGCCCTTACAATGAGCAGTTCTTC	CASSKGQESPYNEQFF
-	TRBJ1-5	TRBV2	-	TGTGCCAGCAGTGAAGGATGGGGGACTATTAATCAGCCCCAGCATTTT	CASSEGWGTINQPQHF
-	TRBJ1-5	TRBV28	-	TGTGCCAGCAGTTTGCGGACCGGGGCGTATAGCAATCAGCCCCAGCATTTT	CASSLRTGAYSNQPQHF
once	TRBJ2-7	TRBV6-1	TRBD2	TGTGCCAGCAGCCCCGGGAGGGGTGGAGGGGACGAGCAGTACTTC	CASSPGRGGGDEQYF
-	TRBJ1-1	TRBV2	-	TGTGCCAGCAGTAGAGGTGAGACTGAAGCTTTCTTT	CASSRGETEAFF
-	TRBJ2-1	TRBV6-5	-	TGTGCCACCACCCCAAGGAGCTCCTACAATGAGCAGTTCTTC	CATTPRSSYNEQFF
once	TRBJ2-1	TRBV28	TRBD2	TGTGCCAGCAGTCCGCAGGGACTAGCGGGAGTGAATGAGCAGTTCTTC	CASSPQGLAGVNEQFF
-	TRBJ1-5	TRBV19	TRBD1	TGTGCCAGTTCGACAGGGGGCTTTCAGCCCCAGCATTTT	CASSTGGFQPQHF